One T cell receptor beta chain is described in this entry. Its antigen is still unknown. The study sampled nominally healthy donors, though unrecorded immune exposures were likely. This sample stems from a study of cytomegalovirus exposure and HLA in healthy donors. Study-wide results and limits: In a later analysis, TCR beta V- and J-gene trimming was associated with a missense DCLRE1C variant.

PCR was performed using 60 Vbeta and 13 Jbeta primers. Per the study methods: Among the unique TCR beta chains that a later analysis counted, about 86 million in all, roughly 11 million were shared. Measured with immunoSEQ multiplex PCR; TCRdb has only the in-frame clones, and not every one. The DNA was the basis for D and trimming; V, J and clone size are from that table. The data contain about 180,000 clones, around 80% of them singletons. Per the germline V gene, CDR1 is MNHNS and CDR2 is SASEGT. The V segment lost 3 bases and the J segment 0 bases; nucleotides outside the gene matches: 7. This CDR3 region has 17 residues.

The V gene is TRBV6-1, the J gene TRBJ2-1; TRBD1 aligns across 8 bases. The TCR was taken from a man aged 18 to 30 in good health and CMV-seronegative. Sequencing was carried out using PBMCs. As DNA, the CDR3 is TGTGCCAGCAGTGACGACAGGGGACCTAGCTCCTACAATGAGCAGTTCTTC. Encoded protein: CASSDDRGPSSYNEQFF.